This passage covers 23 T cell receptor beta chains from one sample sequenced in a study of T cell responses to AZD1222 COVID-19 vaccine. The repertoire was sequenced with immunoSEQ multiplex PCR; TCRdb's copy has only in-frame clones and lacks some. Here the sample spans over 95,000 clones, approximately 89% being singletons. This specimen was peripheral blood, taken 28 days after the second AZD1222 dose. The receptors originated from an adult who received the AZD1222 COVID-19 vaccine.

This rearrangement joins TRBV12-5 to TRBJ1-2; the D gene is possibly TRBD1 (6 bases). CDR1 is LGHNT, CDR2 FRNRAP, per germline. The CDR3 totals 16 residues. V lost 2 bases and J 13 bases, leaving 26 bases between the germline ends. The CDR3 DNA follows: TGTGCTAGTGGTTTGCCCTGGGGCAGGGGCGGCTATGGACGCACCTTC. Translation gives CASGLPWGRGGYGRTF.

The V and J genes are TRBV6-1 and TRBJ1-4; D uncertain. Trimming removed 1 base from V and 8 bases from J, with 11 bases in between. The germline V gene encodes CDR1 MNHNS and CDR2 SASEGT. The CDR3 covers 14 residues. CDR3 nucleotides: TGTGCCAGCAGTGAAGGGGGTACCGGGGAAAAACTGTTTTTT. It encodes CASSEGGTGEKLFF.

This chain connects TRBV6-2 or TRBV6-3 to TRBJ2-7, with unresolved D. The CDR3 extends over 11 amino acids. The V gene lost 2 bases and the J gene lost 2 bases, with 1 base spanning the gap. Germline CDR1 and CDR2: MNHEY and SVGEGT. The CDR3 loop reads CASSYPYEQYF. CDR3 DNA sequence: TGTGCCAGCAGTTACCCCTACGAGCAGTACTTC.

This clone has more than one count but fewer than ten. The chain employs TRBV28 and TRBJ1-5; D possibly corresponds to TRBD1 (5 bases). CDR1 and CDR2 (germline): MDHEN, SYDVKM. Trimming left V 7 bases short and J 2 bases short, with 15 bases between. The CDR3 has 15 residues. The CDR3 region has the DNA TGTGCCAGCACTACGGGGGGGTTCGGCAATCAGCCCCAGCATTTT. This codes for CASTTGGFGNQPQHF. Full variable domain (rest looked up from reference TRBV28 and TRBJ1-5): DVKVTQSSRYLVKRTGEKVFLECVQDMDHENMFWYRQDPGLGLRLIYFSYDVKMKEKGDIPEGYSVSREKKERFSLILESASTNQTSMYLCASTTGGFGNQPQHFGDGTRLSIL.

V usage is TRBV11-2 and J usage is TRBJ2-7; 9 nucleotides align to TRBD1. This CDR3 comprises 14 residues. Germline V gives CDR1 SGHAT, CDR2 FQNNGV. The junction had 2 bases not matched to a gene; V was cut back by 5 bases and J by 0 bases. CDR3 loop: CASSPQGASYEQYF. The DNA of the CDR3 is TGTGCCAGCAGCCCACAGGGGGCCTCCTACGAGCAGTACTTC.

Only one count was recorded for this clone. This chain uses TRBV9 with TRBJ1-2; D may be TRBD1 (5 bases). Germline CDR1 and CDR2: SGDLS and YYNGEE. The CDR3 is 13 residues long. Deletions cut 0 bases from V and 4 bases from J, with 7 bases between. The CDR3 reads CASSVGQPYGYTF. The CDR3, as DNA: TGTGCCAGCAGCGTAGGACAGCCCTATGGCTACACCTTC.

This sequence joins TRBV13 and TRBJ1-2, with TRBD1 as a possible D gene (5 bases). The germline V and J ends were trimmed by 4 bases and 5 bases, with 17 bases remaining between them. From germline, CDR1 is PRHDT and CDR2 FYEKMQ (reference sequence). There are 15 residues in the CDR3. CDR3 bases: TGTGCCAGCAGCTCTCGGCGGAGGGCAGGGTATGGCTACACCTTC. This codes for CASSSRRRAGYGYTF.

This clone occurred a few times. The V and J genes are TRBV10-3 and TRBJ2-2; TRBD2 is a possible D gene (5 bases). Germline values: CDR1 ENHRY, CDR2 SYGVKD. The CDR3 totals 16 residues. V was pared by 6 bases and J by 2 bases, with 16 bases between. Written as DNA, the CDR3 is TGTGCCATCAGCTCCCGGACTGCCATTAACACCGGGGAGCTGTTTTTT. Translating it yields CAISSRTAINTGELFF.

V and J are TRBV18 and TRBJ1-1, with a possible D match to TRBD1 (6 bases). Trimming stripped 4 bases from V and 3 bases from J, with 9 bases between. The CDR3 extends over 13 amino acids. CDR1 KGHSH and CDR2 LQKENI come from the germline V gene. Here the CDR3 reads CASSQDSYTEAFF. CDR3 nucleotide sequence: TGTGCCAGCTCACAGGACAGTTACACTGAAGCTTTCTTT.

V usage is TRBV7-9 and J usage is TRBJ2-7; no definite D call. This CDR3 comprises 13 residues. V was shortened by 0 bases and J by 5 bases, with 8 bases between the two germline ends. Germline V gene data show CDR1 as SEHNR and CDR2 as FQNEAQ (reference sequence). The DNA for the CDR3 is TGTGCCAGCAGCTTAGCCAGAGGTAACGAGCAGTACTTC. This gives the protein CASSLARGNEQYF.

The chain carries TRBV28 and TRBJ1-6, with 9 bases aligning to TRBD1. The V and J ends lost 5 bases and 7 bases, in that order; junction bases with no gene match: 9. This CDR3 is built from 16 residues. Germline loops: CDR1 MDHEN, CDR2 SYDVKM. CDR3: CASSPEGTGWNSPLHF. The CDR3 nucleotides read TGTGCCAGCAGTCCAGAGGGGACAGGGTGGAATTCACCCCTCCACTTT.

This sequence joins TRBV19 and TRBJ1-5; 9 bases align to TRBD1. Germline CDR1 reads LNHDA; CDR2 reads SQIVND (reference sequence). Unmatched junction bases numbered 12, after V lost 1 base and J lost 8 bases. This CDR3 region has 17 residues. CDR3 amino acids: CASSIGLGDRANKPQHF. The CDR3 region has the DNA TGTGCCAGTAGTATAGGATTGGGGGACAGGGCAAATAAGCCCCAGCATTTT.

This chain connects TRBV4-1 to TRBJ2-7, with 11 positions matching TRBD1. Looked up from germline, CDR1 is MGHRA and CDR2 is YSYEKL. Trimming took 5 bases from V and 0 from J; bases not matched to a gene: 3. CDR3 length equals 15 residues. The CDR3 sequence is CASSWDRGSSYEQYF. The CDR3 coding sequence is TGCGCCAGCAGCTGGGACAGGGGGAGCTCCTACGAGCAGTACTTC.

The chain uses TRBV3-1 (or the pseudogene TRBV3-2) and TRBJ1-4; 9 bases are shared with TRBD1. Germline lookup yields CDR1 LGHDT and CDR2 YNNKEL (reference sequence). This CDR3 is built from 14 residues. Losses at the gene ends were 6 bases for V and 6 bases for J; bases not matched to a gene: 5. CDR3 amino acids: CASRSGTGHEKLFF. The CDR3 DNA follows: TGTGCCAGCAGGTCCGGGACAGGGCATGAAAAACTGTTTTTT.

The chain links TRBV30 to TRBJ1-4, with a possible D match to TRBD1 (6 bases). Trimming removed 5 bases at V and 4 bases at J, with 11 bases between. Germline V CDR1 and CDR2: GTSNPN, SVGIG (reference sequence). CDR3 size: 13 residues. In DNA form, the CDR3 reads TGTGCCTGGGGAGGGGGACGTAATGAAAAACTGTTTTTT. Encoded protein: CAWGGGRNEKLFF.

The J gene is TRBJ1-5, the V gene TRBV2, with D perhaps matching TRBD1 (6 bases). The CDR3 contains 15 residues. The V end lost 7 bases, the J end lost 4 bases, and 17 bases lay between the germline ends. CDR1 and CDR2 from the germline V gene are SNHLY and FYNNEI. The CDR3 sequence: CASTVDRLLNQPQHF. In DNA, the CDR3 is TGTGCCAGCACCGTGGACAGACTACTAAATCAGCCCCAGCATTTT. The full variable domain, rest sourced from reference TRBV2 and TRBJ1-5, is EPEVTQTPSHQVTQMGQEVILRCVPISNHLYFYWYRQILGQKVEFLVSFYNNEISEKSEIFDDQFSVERPDGSNFTLKIRSTKLEDSAMYFCASTVDRLLNQPQHFGDGTRLSIL.

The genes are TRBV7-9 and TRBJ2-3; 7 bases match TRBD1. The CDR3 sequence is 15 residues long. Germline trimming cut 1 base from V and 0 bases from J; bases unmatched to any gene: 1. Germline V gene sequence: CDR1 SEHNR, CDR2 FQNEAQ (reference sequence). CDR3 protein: CASSLEGASTDTQYF. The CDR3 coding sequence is TGTGCCAGCAGCTTAGAGGGGGCCAGCACAGATACGCAGTATTTT.

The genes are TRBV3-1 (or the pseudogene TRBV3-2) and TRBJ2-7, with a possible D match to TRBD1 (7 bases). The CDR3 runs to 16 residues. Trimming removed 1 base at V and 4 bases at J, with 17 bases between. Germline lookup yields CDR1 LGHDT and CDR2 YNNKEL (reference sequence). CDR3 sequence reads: CASSQAISRGDYEQYF. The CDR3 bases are TGTGCCAGCAGCCAAGCCATCAGCAGGGGGGATTACGAGCAGTACTTC.

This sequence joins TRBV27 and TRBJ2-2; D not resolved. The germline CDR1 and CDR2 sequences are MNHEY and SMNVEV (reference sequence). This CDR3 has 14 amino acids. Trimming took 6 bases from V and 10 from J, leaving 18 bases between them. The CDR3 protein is CASSRRVRVEELFF. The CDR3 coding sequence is TGTGCCAGCAGCAGGCGAGTAAGGGTTGAGGAGCTGTTTTTT.

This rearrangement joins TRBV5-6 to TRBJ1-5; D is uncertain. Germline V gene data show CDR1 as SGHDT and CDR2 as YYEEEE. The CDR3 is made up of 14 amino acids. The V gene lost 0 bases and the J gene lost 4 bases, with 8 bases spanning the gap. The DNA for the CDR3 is TGTGCCAGCAGCTTGGGCAGGATTAATCAGCCCCAGCATTTT. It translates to CASSLGRINQPQHF.

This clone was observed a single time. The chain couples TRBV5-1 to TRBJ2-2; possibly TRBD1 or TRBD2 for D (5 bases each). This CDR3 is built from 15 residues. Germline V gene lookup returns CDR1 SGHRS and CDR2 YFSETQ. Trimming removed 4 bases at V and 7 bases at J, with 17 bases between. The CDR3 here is CASSNRGRGNGELFF. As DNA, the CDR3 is TGCGCCAGCAGCAACCGGGGCCGAGGAAACGGGGAGCTGTTTTTT.

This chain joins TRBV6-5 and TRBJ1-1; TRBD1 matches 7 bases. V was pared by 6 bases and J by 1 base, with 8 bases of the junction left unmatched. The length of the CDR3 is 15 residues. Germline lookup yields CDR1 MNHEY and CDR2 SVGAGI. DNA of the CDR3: TGTGCCAGCAGCCGGTGGACAGGAACGAACACTGAAGCTTTCTTT. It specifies CASSRWTGTNTEAFF.

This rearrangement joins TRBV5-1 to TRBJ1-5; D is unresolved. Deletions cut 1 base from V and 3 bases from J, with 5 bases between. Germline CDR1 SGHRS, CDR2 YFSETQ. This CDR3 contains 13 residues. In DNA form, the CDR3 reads TGCGCCAGCAGCTTGCGCCTCAATCAGCCCCAGCATTTT. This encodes CASSLRLNQPQHF.